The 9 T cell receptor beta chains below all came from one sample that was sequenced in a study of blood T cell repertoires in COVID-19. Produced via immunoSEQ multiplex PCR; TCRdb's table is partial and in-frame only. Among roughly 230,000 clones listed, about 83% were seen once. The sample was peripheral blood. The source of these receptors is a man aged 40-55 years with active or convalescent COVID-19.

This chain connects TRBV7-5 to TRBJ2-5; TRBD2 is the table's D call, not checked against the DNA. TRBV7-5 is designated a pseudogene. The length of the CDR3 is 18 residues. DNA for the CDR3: TGTGCCAGAAGCTTAGCTACGTTGCGGGGCCTTAGGAAAGAGACCCAGTACTTC. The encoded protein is CARSLATLRGLRKETQYF.

CDR3 region: CASSGGWGTPEQYF. The DNA of the CDR3 is TGTGCCAGCAGCGGGGGCTGGGGAACCCCAGAGCAGTACTTC. The genes are TRBV9 and TRBJ2-7; tentative D call: TRBD1 (5 bases). The CDR3 spans 14 residues. Between the trimmed V and J ends, which lost 3 bases and 7 bases, there was a span of 17 bases. Germline V CDR1 and CDR2: SGDLS, YYNGEE.

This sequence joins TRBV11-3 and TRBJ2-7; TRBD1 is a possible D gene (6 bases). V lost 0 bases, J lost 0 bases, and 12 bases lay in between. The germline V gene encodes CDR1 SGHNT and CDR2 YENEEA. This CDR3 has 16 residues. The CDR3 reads CASSLDGTQSSYEQYF. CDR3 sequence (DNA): TGTGCCAGCAGCTTAGATGGGACACAGAGCTCCTACGAGCAGTACTTC.

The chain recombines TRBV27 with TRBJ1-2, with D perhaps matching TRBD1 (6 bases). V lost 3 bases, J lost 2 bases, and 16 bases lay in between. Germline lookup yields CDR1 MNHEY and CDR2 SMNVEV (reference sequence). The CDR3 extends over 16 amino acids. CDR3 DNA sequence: TGTGCCAGCAGTTTGACTTTCGGCAGGGGAAACTATGGCTACACCTTC. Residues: CASSLTFGRGNYGYTF.

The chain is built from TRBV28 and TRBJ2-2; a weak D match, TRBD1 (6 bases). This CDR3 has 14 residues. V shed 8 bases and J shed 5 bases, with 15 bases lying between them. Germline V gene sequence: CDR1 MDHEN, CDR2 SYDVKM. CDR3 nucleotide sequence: TGTGCCAGCCTGTCCCCCGGACAGACCGGGGAGCTGTTTTTT. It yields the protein CASLSPGQTGELFF.

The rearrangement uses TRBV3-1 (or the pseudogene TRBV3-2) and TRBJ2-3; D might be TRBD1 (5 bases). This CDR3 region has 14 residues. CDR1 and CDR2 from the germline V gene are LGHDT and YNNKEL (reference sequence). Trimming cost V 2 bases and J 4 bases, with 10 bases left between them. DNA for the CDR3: TGTGCCAGCAGCCAAAATACAGGCTCAGATACGCAGTATTTT. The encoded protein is CASSQNTGSDTQYF.

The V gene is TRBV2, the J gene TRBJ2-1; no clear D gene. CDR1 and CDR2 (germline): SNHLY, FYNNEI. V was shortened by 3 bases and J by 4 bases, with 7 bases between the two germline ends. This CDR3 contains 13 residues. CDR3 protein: CASSDSGYNEQFF. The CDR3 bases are TGTGCCAGCAGTGACAGTGGTTACAATGAGCAGTTCTTC.

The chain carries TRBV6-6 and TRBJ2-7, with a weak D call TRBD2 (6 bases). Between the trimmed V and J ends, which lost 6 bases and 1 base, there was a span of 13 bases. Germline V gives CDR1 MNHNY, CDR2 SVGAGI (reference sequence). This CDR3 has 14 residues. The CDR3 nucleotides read TGTGCCAGCAGCTCCGGGACTGGGTCCTACGAGCAGTACTTC. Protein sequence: CASSSGTGSYEQYF.

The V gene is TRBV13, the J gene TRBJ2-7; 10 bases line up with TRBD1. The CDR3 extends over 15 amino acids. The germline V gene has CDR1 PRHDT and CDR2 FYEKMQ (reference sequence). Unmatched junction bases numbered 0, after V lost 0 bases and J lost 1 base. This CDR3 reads CASSLGGQGSYEQYF. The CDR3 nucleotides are TGTGCCAGCAGCTTAGGGGGACAGGGGTCCTACGAGCAGTACTTC.